What follows is one T cell receptor beta chain and its context. Assay used: immunoSEQ multiplex PCR; TCRdb lists only in-frame clones, some missing. The sample consists of approximately 740,000 clones, 92% of them appearing once. The source of the sample is a study of shared clonotypes between healthy human individuals. Study details: Each donor's CD8 memory used one plate, CD8 naive two, each CD4 subset three.

Selected positively for CCR7 and CD45RO-negative, naive CD8 cells excluded terminally differentiated effector memory CD45RA+ cells. Sequencing was carried out using naive CD8+ T cells sorted from blood. The sequence was obtained from a young man in good health.

The CDR3 spells CASSQDQGLNWEQFF. The CDR3 DNA follows: TGTGCCAGCAGCCAAGATCAAGGGCTAAATTGGGAGCAGTTCTTC. The chain is built from TRBV7-2 and TRBJ2-1; D not resolved. Per germline, CDR1 SGHTA and CDR2 FQGNSA. CDR3 length: 15 amino acids. The V end was cut by 5 bases, the J end by 10 bases, with 21 bases between.